The T cell receptor (beta chain) described here comes from a study of vaccination and CD4 T cells after COVID-19. Study conclusions and caveats: The great majority, 304 of 307 vaccine-specific clones, proved spike mono-reactive in convalescent patients.

Documented treatment: roughly ten-day PBMC culture with coronavirus spike peptide pools or control peptides (ViraFEST assay). The Oncomine TCR Beta short-read assay was what sequenced the DNA obtained from cultured CD4+ T cells. TCRdb reanalysed the PCR reads using MiXCR and keeps one entry per CDR3 protein. In the table there are 12,000 to 15,000 distinct CDR3 sequences, 50% to 65% of which are singletons. Germline CDR1 reads LNHDA; CDR2 reads SQIVND (reference sequence). V was trimmed by 3 bases and J by 8 bases, leaving 14 bases between them. This CDR3 spans 14 amino acids. With respect to this clonotype: Its antigen is not known.

This chain joins TRBV19 and TRBJ1-3, with D unclear. The sequenced sample was CD4+ T cells from blood, cultured in vitro, obtained before SARS-CoV-2 vaccination. This clonotype was obtained from a human donor who had recovered from COVID-19. The CDR3 region is CASSMAWGADTIYF. CDR3 sequence (DNA): TGTGCCAGTAGTATGGCTTGGGGAGCAGACACCATATATTTT.